The source of this T cell receptor beta chain is a study of shared clonotypes between healthy human individuals (dated by TCRdb to 2018 to 2021). In the study overall: The cohort included a few men and two women between 18 and 49 years of age. To increase sequencing depth and limit assay-specific biases, different laboratories used diverse techniques to prepare libraries and sequence TCR repertoires. For each donor, three plates each were used for CD4 naive and CD4 memory, two plates were used for CD8 naive, and one plate was used for CD8 memory. Each donor's leukapheresis produced roughly between about 0.9 and 9.5 billion PBMCs. To estimate repertoire size and how much clonotype sharing occurs between individuals, the study deeply sequenced the blood TCR repertoires of several healthy adults.

The full study reports these points: Based on pairwise subsampling, the degree of clonotype sharing among donors was expected to be affected by sequencing depth. Only blood was sampled, and tissue TCR repertoires likely differ from those in blood. Naive subsets generally had larger estimated clonotype richness than memory subsets. Incomplete sequencing was indicated by rarefaction of sorted-subset datasets, despite the large sequencing depth. Because the study included only a small number of donors, the genetic and exposure-history diversity represented was limited. When four donors were compared, the shared fraction of clonotypes was roughly 5% for naive CD4, 3.5% for naive CD8, 2% to 2.5% for memory CD4, and about 0.36% for memory CD8. Clonotypes shared by all four sorted-subset donors showed higher generation probabilities than non-shared clonotypes.

Using the deep immunoSEQ assay, multiplex PCR amplified TCR CDR3 regions from genomic DNA. Extracted genomic DNA from each cell subset was distributed evenly across all wells of several immunoSEQ 96-well plates, and each plate was treated as a replicate. For sorted subsets, each replicate PCR was loaded with approximately 190 ng genomic DNA, equivalent to 25,000 to 35,000 T cell genomes. The purified libraries were quantified using a Qubit 3.0 fluorometer, sized with a Bioanalyzer 2100, and then quantified again using the KAPA Library Quantification kit. Every immunoSEQ 96-well plate was sequenced on a dedicated single-read 150-cycle Illumina NextSeq 550 flow cell. The paper's processing steps were these. The immunoSEQ output contained only junctional sequences without quality scores, so filtering could not match that applied to full-length reads. Sequences were annotated with PyIR, a Python wrapper for IgBLAST v1.9, using IMGT germline references to assign V/J genes and CDR3. Any read was removed if the V/J assignment was weak (E-value above 1e-6), the CDR3 was missing, or the read contained stop codons, out-of-frame junctions, or ambiguous translated residues. V3J clonotypes were defined as sequences sharing the same inferred V gene, J gene, and CDR3 amino acid sequence. Percentage overlap between repertoires was calculated by dividing the number of shared unique clonotypes by the size of the smaller repertoire. Richness of each repertoire was evaluated using RTK rarefaction, the Chao1 estimator, and Recon v2.1 estimates of unobserved clonotypes. Generation probabilities for all TCRbeta clonotypes obtained by the gDNA method from a handful of donors were computed using OLGA. TCRdb's version of the immuneACCESS table is confined to in-frame rearrangements and falls short of the full clone set. An unresolved V gene accounts for under half of the shortfall where checked; the remainder is of unknown origin. For V, J and clone size, that table is used; D and trimming come from the DNA. The sample contains roughly 700,000 clones, about nine tenths of them found a single time. 34% of the sample comes from the top ten.

The CDR3, from cysteine to phenylalanine, totals 14 residues. Only CDR3 DNA is held: 42 bases, read in frame from base 1. Taken from the germline V gene, the CDR1 and CDR2 loops are SNHLY and FYNNEI. Trimming costs V 7 bases and J 7 bases, and their ends lie 20 bases apart. Turning to this clone: No cognate antigen has been identified for it. No base qualities exist here, and no much larger clone lies one base off it.

The donors were healthy, HIV-negative adults who had no recently reported acute infections or vaccinations. Only Caucasian adults living in Nashville, Tennessee, USA were represented among the donors. CD8 memory samples consisted of magnetically selected CD45RO+ cells combined with CCR7-negative CD45RA+ effector memory (TemRA) cells. After blood collection by leukapheresis, PBMCs were isolated using Ficoll-Histopaque density gradient centrifugation and then cryopreserved in the vapor phase of liquid nitrogen. Analytical flow cytometry was used to check the purity and quantity of each magnetically sorted T cell population. Each sorted fraction had its genomic DNA isolated and then quantified by UV absorbance on a Nanodrop 2000c.

The receptor was isolated from a man between 18 and 35 years old in good health. Some clones in this sample may be carry-over from other donors' samples. The sample was memory CD8+ T cells from PBMCs. This sample's cell subset or site label indicates: CD45RO+ cells pooled with CCR7-negative TemRA cells. The chain was built from TRBV2 and TRBJ2-7; D gene: possibly TRBD1, on 5 matching bases. The CDR3 has the sequence CASILPKVRVEQYF. The DNA is TGTGCCAGCATTTTACCCAAGGTCAGGGTGGAGCAGTACTTC.